The subject of this entry is one T cell receptor beta chain. Antigen unknown. Bulk TCR libraries were made with methods that had been previously described and with listed TCR primers. TCRdb independently ran MiXCR on the PCR reads; one entry per CDR3 protein. This table has around 470,000 distinct CDR3 sequences, 25% appearing once. The data stem from a study of molecular identifiers for immune sequencing clone quantification. Points from the study as a whole: Whereas naive cells kept under 1% of molecules in clones above 20 RNA copies, such clones held over 97% in effectors.

There are 16 residues in the CDR3. The ends lost 2 bases at V and 3 bases at J; junction bases unmatched: 6. Germline V gene lookup returns CDR1 MNHNY and CDR2 SVGAGI (reference sequence). The TCR sequence derives from a human donor in good health. Some libraries in this study had Jurkat cell RNA spiked in. The sequencing sample was made of naive CD8+ T cells from blood, with Jurkat cell RNA spiked in. Subset given: FACS-sorted CD8+CD4-CCR7+CD45RA+ naive T cells. J is TRBJ1-5 and V is TRBV6-6, with 8 bases matching TRBD1. The CDR3 sequence is CASSYPDRAINQPQHF. Here the CDR3 DNA reads TGTGCCAGCAGTTACCCGGACAGGGCTATCAATCAGCCCCAGCATTTT.